The clone carrying this T cell receptor (beta chain) was found many times. Its specificity is unknown. Sequencing was done on patients that had shown CD8+CD57+ cell expansion by flow cytometry. The germline V and J ends were trimmed by 5 bases and 10 bases, with 18 bases remaining between them. CDR1 and CDR2 from the germline V gene are MNHEY and SVGAGI. CDR3 size: 15 residues. This specimen comes from a study of CD8+CD57+ T cells in acquired aplastic anemia. Points from the study as a whole: Significance was not reached for CD8+ Simpson's diversity between patients and controls.

The TCR beta profiling, which covered VDJ combination and CDR3 sequence, was carried out using genomic DNA as the template. MiXCR, run by TCRdb on the reads, gives a single entry per CDR3 protein. The sample includes a few hundred thousand distinct CDR3 sequences, roughly 59% of them seen just once. This TCR came from a human donor with aplastic anemia. The chain couples TRBV6-5 to TRBJ1-6; D gene unclear. Sequencing input: sorted CD4+, CD8+, or CD8+CD57+ T cells (not recorded which) from PBMCs. Here the CDR3 reads CASSGLTTIGSPLHF. The CDR3 DNA sequence: TGTGCCAGCAGTGGGTTGACAACTATTGGATCACCCCTCCACTTT.